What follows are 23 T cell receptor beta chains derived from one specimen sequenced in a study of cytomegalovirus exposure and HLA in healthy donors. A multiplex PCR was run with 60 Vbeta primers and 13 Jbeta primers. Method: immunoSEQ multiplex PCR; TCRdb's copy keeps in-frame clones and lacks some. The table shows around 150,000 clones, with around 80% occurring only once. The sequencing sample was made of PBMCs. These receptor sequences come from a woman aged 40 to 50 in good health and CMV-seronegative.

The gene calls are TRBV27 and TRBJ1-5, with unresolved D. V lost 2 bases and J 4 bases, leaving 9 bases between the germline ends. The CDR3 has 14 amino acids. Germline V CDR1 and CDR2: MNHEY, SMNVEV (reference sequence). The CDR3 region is CASSLLGPNQPQHF. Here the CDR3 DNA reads TGTGCCAGCAGTTTACTTGGCCCGAATCAGCCCCAGCATTTT.

The CDR3 nucleotides read TGCGCCAGCAGCCAGGAACCGGGACAGGGGTATGAAAAACTGTTTTTT. It encodes CASSQEPGQGYEKLFF. J is TRBJ1-4 and V is TRBV4-1; TRBD1 agrees at 10 bases. This CDR3 has 16 amino acids. Germline V lookup: CDR1 MGHRA, CDR2 YSYEKL. V lost 3 bases, J lost 6 bases, and 7 bases stayed unmatched.

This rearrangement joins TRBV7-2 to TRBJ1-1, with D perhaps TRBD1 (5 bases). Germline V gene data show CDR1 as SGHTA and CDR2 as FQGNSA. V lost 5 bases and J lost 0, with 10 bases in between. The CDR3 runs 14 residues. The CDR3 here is CASSPDRMNTEAFF. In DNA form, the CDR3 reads TGTGCCAGCAGCCCAGACAGAATGAACACTGAAGCTTTCTTT.

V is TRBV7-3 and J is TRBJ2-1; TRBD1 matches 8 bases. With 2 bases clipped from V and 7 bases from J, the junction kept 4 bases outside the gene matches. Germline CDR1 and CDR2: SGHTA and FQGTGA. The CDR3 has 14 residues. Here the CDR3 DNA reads TGTGCCAGCAGCTTACCCGGGACAGGTAATGAGCAGTTCTTC. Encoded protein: CASSLPGTGNEQFF.

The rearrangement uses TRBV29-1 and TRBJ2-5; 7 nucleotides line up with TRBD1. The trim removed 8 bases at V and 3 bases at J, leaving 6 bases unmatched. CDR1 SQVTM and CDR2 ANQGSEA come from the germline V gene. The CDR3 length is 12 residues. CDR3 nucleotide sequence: TGCAGCCCGTGGGACAGCGAAGAGACCCAGTACTTC. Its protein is CSPWDSEETQYF.

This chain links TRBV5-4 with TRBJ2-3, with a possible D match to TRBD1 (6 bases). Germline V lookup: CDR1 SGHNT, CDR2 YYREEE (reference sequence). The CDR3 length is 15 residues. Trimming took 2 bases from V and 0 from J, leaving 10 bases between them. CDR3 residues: CASSLTGSSTDTQYF. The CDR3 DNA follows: TGTGCCAGCAGCTTAACAGGGTCTAGCACAGATACGCAGTATTTT.

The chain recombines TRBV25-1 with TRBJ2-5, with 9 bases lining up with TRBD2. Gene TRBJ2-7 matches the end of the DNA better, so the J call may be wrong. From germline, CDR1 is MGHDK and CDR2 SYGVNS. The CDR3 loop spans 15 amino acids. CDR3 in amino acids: CASSTPGLAFYEQYF. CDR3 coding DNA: TGTGCCAGCAGTACCCCGGGACTAGCTTTCTACGAGCAGTACTTC.

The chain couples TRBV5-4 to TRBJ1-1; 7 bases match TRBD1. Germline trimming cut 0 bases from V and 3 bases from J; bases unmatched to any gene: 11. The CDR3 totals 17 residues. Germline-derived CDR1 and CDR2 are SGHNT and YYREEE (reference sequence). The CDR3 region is CASSLVRGRILDTEAFF. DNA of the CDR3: TGTGCCAGCAGCTTGGTAAGGGGGCGGATTCTGGACACTGAAGCTTTCTTT.

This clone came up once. In nucleotides, the CDR3 is TGTGCCAGCAGCTTAATTGGATCCGGGGGGCGCGTTGAAAAACTGTTTTTT. This codes for CASSLIGSGGRVEKLFF. The chain employs TRBV7-9 and TRBJ1-4; tentative D call: TRBD1 (6 bases). From germline, CDR1 is SEHNR and CDR2 FQNEAQ (reference sequence). V was clipped by 2 bases and J by 7 bases, with 20 bases between them. The CDR3 loop spans 17 amino acids.

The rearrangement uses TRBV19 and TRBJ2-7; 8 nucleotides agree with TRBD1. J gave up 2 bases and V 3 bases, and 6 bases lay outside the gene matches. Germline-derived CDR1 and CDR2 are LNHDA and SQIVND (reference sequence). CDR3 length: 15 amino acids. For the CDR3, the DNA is TGTGCCAGTAGTATCGGGTGGACAGGGACCTACGAGCAGTACTTC. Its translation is CASSIGWTGTYEQYF.

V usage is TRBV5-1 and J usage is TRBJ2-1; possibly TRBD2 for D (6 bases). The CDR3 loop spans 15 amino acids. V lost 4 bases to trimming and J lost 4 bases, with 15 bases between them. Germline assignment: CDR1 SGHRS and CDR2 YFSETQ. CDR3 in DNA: TGCGCCAGCAGCCTCAACCCGGGGGATTACAATGAGCAGTTCTTC. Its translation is CASSLNPGDYNEQFF.

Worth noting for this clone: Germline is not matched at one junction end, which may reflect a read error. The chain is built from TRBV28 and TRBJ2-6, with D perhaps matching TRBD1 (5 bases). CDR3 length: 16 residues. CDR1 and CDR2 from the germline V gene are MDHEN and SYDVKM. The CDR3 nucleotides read TGTGCCAGCAGACGCCTAGTAGGGTCTGGGGCCAACGGCCTGACTTTC. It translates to CASRRLVGSGANGLTF.

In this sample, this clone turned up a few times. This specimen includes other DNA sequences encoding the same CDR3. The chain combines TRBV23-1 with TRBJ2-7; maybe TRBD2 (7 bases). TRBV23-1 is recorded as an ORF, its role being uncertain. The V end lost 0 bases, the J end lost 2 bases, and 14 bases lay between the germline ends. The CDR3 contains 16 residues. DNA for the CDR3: TGCGCCAGCAGTCAATCGCAGGGGCTAGCGGCCTACGAGCAGTACTTC. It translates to CASSQSQGLAAYEQYF.

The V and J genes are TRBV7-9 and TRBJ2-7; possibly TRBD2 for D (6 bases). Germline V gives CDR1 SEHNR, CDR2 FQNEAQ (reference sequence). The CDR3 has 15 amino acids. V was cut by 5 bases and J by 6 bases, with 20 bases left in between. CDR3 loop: CASSPRGLPDSEQYF. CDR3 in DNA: TGTGCCAGCAGCCCTAGGGGACTCCCGGATAGCGAGCAGTACTTC.

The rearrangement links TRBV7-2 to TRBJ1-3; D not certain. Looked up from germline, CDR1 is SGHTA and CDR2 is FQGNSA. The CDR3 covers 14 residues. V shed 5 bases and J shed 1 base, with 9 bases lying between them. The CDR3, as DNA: TGTGCCAGCAGCCGCGGTGTATCTGGAAACACCATATATTTT. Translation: CASSRGVSGNTIYF.

The CDR3 sequence is CASSLLAGVPLAYNEQFF. The CDR3 nucleotides read TGCGCCAGCAGCCTCCTAGCGGGAGTCCCGTTGGCCTACAATGAGCAGTTCTTC. J is TRBJ2-1 and V is TRBV4-3, with 10 nucleotides matching TRBD2. Germline trimming cut 4 bases from V and 2 bases from J; bases unmatched to any gene: 11. CDR1 and CDR2 (germline): LGHNA, YSLEER. CDR3 size: 18 residues.

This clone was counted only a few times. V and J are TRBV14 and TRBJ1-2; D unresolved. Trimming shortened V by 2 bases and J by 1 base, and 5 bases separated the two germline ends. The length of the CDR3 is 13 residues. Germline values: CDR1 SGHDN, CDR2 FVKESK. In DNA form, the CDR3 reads TGTGCCAGCAGCCAAAACAATAACTATGGCTACACCTTC. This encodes CASSQNNNYGYTF.

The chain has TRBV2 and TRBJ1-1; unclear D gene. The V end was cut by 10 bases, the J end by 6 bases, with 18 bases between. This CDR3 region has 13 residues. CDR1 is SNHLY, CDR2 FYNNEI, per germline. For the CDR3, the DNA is TGTGCCACCCTCTTAAGCGAGGGCGCTGAAGCTTTCTTT. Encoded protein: CATLLSEGAEAFF.

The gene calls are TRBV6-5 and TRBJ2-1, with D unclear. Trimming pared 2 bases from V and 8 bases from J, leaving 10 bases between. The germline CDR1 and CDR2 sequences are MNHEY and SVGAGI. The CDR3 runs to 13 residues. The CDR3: CASSYPGSHEQFF. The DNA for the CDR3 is TGTGCCAGCAGTTACCCCGGTAGCCATGAGCAGTTCTTC.

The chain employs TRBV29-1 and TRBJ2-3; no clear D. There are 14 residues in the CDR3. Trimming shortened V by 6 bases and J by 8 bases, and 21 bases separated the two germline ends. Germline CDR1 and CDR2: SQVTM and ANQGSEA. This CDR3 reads CSVVLQRASVTQYF. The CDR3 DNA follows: TGCAGCGTAGTACTACAACGCGCCAGCGTTACGCAGTATTTT.

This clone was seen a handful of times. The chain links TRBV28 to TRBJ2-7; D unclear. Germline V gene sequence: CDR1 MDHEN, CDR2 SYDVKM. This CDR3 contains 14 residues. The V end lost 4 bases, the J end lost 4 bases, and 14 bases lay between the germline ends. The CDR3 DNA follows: TGTGCCAGCAGTTCTATCCTCTTCTGGTACGAGCAGTACTTC. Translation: CASSSILFWYEQYF.

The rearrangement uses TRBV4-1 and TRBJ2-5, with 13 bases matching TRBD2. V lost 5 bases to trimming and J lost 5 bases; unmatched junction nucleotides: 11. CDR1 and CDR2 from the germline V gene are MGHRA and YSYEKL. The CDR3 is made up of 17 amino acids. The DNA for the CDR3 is TGCGCCAGCAGCTCCGGACTAGCGGGGGAATGGGCGGAGACCCAGTACTTC. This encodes CASSSGLAGEWAETQYF.

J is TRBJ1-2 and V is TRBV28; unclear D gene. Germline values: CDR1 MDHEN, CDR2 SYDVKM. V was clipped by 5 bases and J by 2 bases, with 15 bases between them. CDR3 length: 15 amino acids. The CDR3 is CASSHASGMNYGYTF. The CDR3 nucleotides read TGTGCCAGCAGTCACGCATCCGGGATGAACTATGGCTACACCTTC.